A single TCR beta chain is shown here with its context. A Seattle source enrolled patients during active infection and followed them longitudinally. These data are taken from a study of blood T cell repertoires in COVID-19. Whole-study context: The United States, Italy and Spain were the sources of the acute and convalescent COVID-19 samples.

As originally analysed: Estimates of nucleated cell counts were drawn from the amplification of reference gene primers. This table comes from immunoSEQ multiplex PCR, and its TCRdb copy is limited to in-frame clones, with some not included. The DNA gave D and trimming, while V, J and clone size come from that table. This sample has roughly 150,000 clones, with 85% found just once. Sequenced input: peripheral blood. The sequence was obtained from a woman older than 75 with COVID-19, enrolled during active disease.

CDR3 nucleotide sequence: TGTGCCAGCAGTACCCGGGGGGGCTCTGGAAACACCATATATTTT. It codes for CASSTRGGSGNTIYF. This chain uses TRBV28 with TRBJ1-3; TRBD1 is a possible D gene (5 bases). Germline V lookup: CDR1 MDHEN, CDR2 SYDVKM. CDR3 size: 15 residues. The V end was cut by 5 bases, the J end by 0 bases, with 11 bases between.